This T cell receptor beta chain was found in a study of persistence of HIV-infected CD4 T cells. General study findings and limits: TCRbeta richness was lower in CMV- and Gag-responding cells than in anti-CD3/anti-CD28-responding cells.

CDR3 length equals 15 residues. CDR1 and CDR2 from the germline V gene are SNHLY and FYNNEI. Trimming shortened V by 7 bases and J by 2 bases, and 15 bases separated the two germline ends. An overlapping HIV-1 Gag peptide pool stimulated these cells at about 1 ug/peptide/mL. Memory cells lacking CD40L and CD69 with high CD45RO were sorted. Adults with HIV-1 started suppressive ART while chronically infected. Donors had undetectable plasma HIV-1 RNA, under 50 copies/mL, for 4+ years. Inclusion required CMV-positive serology and CD4+ counts above 400 cells/uL. This clone was detected a few times. Its antigen remains unidentified. The libraries were made with immunoSEQ version 4 in survey mode. Clones were sequenced by immunoSEQ multiplex PCR, and TCRdb holds only the in-frame ones, with some missing. The table has about 64,000 clones, about 77% seen once.

This specimen was CD4+ T cells sorted from PBMCs after approximately 18-hour stimulation, taken from a patient who received antiretroviral therapy. The source of this sequence is an adult man with HIV who was CMV-seropositive. The chain has TRBV2 and TRBJ1-5; weak D call: TRBD1 (6 bases). The CDR3 loop reads CASILDSLGNQPQHF. The CDR3 DNA sequence: TGTGCCAGCATCCTGGACAGCCTGGGCAATCAGCCCCAGCATTTT. Complete variable domain (other parts from reference TRBV2 and TRBJ1-5): EPEVTQTPSHQVTQMGQEVILRCVPISNHLYFYWYRQILGQKVEFLVSFYNNEISEKSEIFDDQFSVERPDGSNFTLKIRSTKLEDSAMYFCASILDSLGNQPQHFGDGTRLSIL.